One T cell receptor (beta chain) is described in this entry. The target antigen is unknown. Since a much larger clone is just one base distant, this may be a read error. This sample also contains other DNA sequences that code for the same CDR3. Each patient went into thyroid surgery without having received any treatment. Trimming shortened V by 0 bases and J by 5 bases, and 17 bases separated the two germline ends. The CDR3 has 16 residues. Germline V gene lookup returns CDR1 SGDLS and CDR2 YYNGEE. The sample originates from a study of metastatic and nonmetastatic thyroid tumors. For the study at large: Comparison of repertoires was carried out across blood and tumor or nodule tissue from malignant and benign thyroid patients.

As processed by the authors: The authors used CDR3 differences across clinicopathological groups to build a distant-metastasis classifier for papillary thyroid cancer. TCRdb re-called the PCR reads with MiXCR. These V and J calls derive from TCRdb rather than the authors' analysis. The sample has around 24,000 clones, 24% seen once; the top ten hold roughly an eighth. Study-level points and caveats: Patients with malignant thyroid tumors reportedly had significantly higher TCR beta diversity than those with benign nodules, in blood and tumor.

The chain couples TRBV9 to TRBJ2-5; tentative D call: TRBD2 (5 bases). The sample taken for sequencing was tumor tissue. This sequence originates from a male donor with papillary thyroid cancer or a benign thyroid nodule (not recorded which). Some clones in this sample may be carry-over from other donors' samples. This CDR3 is CASSVALAGDMETQYF. CDR3 DNA sequence: TGTGCCAGCAGCGTAGCGCTAGCCGGAGATATGGAGACCCAGTACTTC.